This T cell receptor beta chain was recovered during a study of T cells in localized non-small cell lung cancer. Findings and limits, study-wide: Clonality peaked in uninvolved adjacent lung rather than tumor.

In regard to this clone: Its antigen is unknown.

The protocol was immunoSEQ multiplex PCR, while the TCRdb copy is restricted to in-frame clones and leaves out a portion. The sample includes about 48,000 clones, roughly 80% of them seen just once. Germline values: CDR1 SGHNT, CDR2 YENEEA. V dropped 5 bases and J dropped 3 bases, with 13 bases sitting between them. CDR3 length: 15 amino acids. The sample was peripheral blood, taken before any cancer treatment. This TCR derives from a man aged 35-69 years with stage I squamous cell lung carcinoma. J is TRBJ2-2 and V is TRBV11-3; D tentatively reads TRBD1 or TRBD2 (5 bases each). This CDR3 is CASSPRGDHTGELFF. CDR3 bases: TGTGCCAGCAGCCCAAGGGGAGACCACACCGGGGAGCTGTTTTTT.